This TCR beta chain was observed in a study of T cell responses to AZD1222 COVID-19 vaccine. For this clone: Its target is unknown.

Study findings and constraints: The donors showed a predominance of white British ancestry and of females, with possible underestimation of clonal diversity.

The method was immunoSEQ multiplex PCR; TCRdb's version includes in-frame clones alone and lacks a portion of them. The table includes about 130,000 clones, around 84% detected once. Per germline, CDR1 LNHDA and CDR2 SQIVND (reference sequence). The CDR3 spans 16 residues. Trimming stripped 5 bases from V and 0 bases from J, with 14 bases between. The sequence was collected from an adult in good health. The chain has TRBV19 and TRBJ1-5; D unresolved. The sequences come from peripheral blood, collected on day 0 of AZD1222 vaccination. The CDR3 region has the DNA TGTGCCAGTAGTCTCACTACCGGGGATAGCAATCAGCCCCAGCATTTT. It specifies CASSLTTGDSNQPQHF.